These 19 T cell receptor beta chains were all obtained from the same sample, sequenced in a study of OX40 agonist ivuxolimab in advanced cancers. Assay: immunoSEQ multiplex PCR; the TCRdb copy retains only in-frame clones and omits some. Among approximately 110,000 clones listed, 85% to 95% were seen once. The sequences come from CD4+ or CD8+ T cells sorted from blood, collected in a trial of the OX40 agonist ivuxolimab. The source of these receptors is an adult with an advanced solid tumor such as melanoma, head and neck, liver or kidney cancer.

J is TRBJ2-7 and V is TRBV19; D may be TRBD1 (6 bases). Germline V lookup: CDR1 LNHDA, CDR2 SQIVND (reference sequence). The CDR3 totals 15 residues. V was trimmed by 6 bases and J by 0 bases, leaving 15 bases between them. The CDR3: CASRRSVGASYEQYF. The CDR3 DNA reads as TGTGCCAGTAGACGGAGCGTGGGGGCCTCCTACGAGCAGTACTTC.

In this sample, this clone turned up a few times. The V gene is TRBV11-3, the J gene TRBJ1-2; D not certain. The ends were cut back, 2 bases at V and 2 bases at J, with 12 bases in the middle. The germline CDR1 and CDR2 sequences are SGHNT and YENEEA. The CDR3 has 15 amino acids. The CDR3 DNA reads TGTGCCAGCAGCTTAATTAGTCCGTGGAACTATGGCTACACCTTC. Protein product: CASSLISPWNYGYTF.

This rearrangement joins TRBV28 to TRBJ1-4, with TRBD1 as a possible D gene (5 bases). The CDR3 extends over 13 amino acids. Trimming stripped 3 bases from V and 8 bases from J, with 10 bases between. Germline V gives CDR1 MDHEN, CDR2 SYDVKM. The chain's CDR3 is CASSLGQDEKLFF. The CDR3 DNA reads TGTGCCAGCAGTTTGGGGCAGGACGAAAAACTGTTTTTT.

The V and J genes are TRBV30 and TRBJ1-1, with 9 bases lining up with TRBD1. Germline values: CDR1 GTSNPN, CDR2 SVGIG (reference sequence). The CDR3 is 13 residues long. The V segment lost 3 bases and the J segment 8 bases; nucleotides outside the gene matches: 7. The CDR3 is CAWRQGALFEAFF. In nucleotides, the CDR3 is TGTGCCTGGAGACAGGGGGCGCTCTTCGAAGCTTTCTTT.

This clone was observed once. V usage is TRBV5-4 and J usage is TRBJ2-5; 7 bases are shared with TRBD1. CDR1 is SGHNT and CDR2 is YYREEE in the germline V gene (reference sequence). Unmatched junction bases numbered 11, after V lost 4 bases and J lost 2 bases. The CDR3 spans 16 residues. CDR3 sequence (DNA): TGTGCCAGCAGCCCGACAGGGAGACCCGGGCAAGAGACCCAGTACTTC. Encoded protein: CASSPTGRPGQETQYF.

The J gene is TRBJ2-1, the V gene TRBV5-1, with 9 bases identical to TRBD2. CDR1 is SGHRS and CDR2 is YFSETQ in the germline V gene. The CDR3 has 14 residues. Trimming removed 3 bases from V and 5 bases from J; junction bases left unmatched: 3. CDR3 DNA sequence: TGCGCCAGCAGCTCCAGACTAGCGGACAATGAGCAGTTCTTC. Translating it yields CASSSRLADNEQFF. The full variable domain, its missing parts supplied by reference TRBV5-1 and TRBJ2-1, is KAGVTQTPRYLIKTRGQQVTLSCSPISGHRSVSWYQQTPGQGLQFLFEYFSETQRNKGNFPGRFSGRQFSNSRSEMNVSTLELGDSALYLCASSSRLADNEQFFGPGTRLTVL.

CDR3 nucleotides: TGTGCCAGCAGTCTGATCACCGGGACAGGGGGTGGCTACACCTTC. Translated: CASSLITGTGGGYTF. The J gene is TRBJ1-2, the V gene TRBV28, with 11 bases aligning to TRBD1. Trimming removed 5 bases from V and 7 bases from J; junction bases left unmatched: 9. The CDR3 has 15 amino acids. Germline V gene data show CDR1 as MDHEN and CDR2 as SYDVKM.

This rearrangement joins TRBV9 to TRBJ2-2; D gene unclear. The CDR3 loop spans 12 amino acids. The germline gives CDR1 SGDLS, CDR2 YYNGEE. Trimming left V 0 bases short and J 7 bases short, with 4 bases between. The CDR3 protein is CASSVEVGELFF. CDR3 DNA sequence: TGTGCCAGCAGCGTAGAGGTCGGGGAGCTGTTTTTT.

The CDR3 protein is CASSLGTPPSYEQYF. CDR3 DNA: TGCGCCAGCAGCTTGGGGACTCCTCCCTCCTACGAGCAGTACTTC. The rearrangement joins TRBV5-1 to TRBJ2-7, with D perhaps matching TRBD2 (5 bases). Germline CDR1 is SGHRS and CDR2 is YFSETQ. The ends were cut back, 0 bases at V and 0 bases at J, with 10 bases in the middle. This CDR3 has 15 amino acids.

V usage is TRBV7-8 and J usage is TRBJ1-1; D not certain. The CDR3 contains 14 residues. In germline, CDR1 is SGHVS, CDR2 FQNEAQ. The V and J ends lost 3 bases and 1 base respectively, with 9 bases between them. Here the CDR3 DNA reads TGTGCCAGCAGCTTGAGTGTTGGGAACACTGAAGCTTTCTTT. Translated, it gives CASSLSVGNTEAFF.

The V call is TRBV6-1, the J call TRBJ1-2, with D possibly matching TRBD1 (5 bases). The CDR3 has 17 residues. CDR1 and CDR2 from the germline V gene are MNHNS and SASEGT. V was shortened by 1 base and J by 2 bases, with 17 bases between the two germline ends. CDR3 DNA: TGTGCCAGCAGTGAAGTGGTGGGGGGGACTGCCAACTATGGCTACACCTTC. Translating gives CASSEVVGGTANYGYTF.

This chain connects TRBV7-3 to TRBJ2-1; 9 nucleotides align to TRBD2. Germline lookup yields CDR1 SGHTA and CDR2 FQGTGA. V dropped 1 base and J dropped 6; count of bases not matched to a gene: 4. The CDR3 runs to 15 residues. The CDR3 spells CASSLNLAGTNEQFF. Here the CDR3 DNA reads TGTGCCAGCAGCTTAAATCTAGCGGGGACCAATGAGCAGTTCTTC.

This rearrangement joins TRBV2 to TRBJ2-2, with 10 bases fitting TRBD2. The CDR3 runs to 15 residues. Trimming removed 4 bases from V and 6 bases from J; junction bases left unmatched: 5. Germline values: CDR1 SNHLY, CDR2 FYNNEI. This CDR3 reads CASSGSGRWSGELFF. As DNA, the CDR3 is TGTGCCAGCAGTGGTAGCGGGAGGTGGTCCGGGGAGCTGTTTTTT.

The J gene is TRBJ2-7, the V gene TRBV5-1, with 8 bases that match TRBD1. The ends lost 2 bases at V and 7 bases at J; junction bases unmatched: 8. In germline, CDR1 is SGHRS, CDR2 YFSETQ. This CDR3 spans 14 amino acids. In DNA form, the CDR3 reads TGCGCCAGCAGCTTTACTCAGGGGGCGGGTGAGCAGTACTTC. Protein product: CASSFTQGAGEQYF.

This clone is a singleton in its sample. V gene TRBV30 combines with J gene TRBJ2-5; D is possibly TRBD1 (6 bases). The length of the CDR3 is 16 residues. The germline CDR1 and CDR2 sequences are GTSNPN and SVGIG (reference sequence). V lost 1 base, J lost 5 bases, and 20 bases lay in between. CDR3 coding DNA: TGTGCCTGGAGTGGGCACCCTGATGCCACAGGGGAGACCCAGTACTTC. This translates into CAWSGHPDATGETQYF.

J is TRBJ2-3 and V is TRBV29-1, with 9 bases fitting TRBD2. From germline, CDR1 is SQVTM and CDR2 ANQGSEA. The CDR3 covers 14 residues. Trimming cost V 5 bases and J 4 bases; bases outside gene matches: 7. CDR3 amino acids: CSVRGTSIADTQYF. In nucleotides, the CDR3 is TGCAGCGTTCGAGGGACTAGCATCGCAGATACGCAGTATTTT.

This chain joins TRBV19 and TRBJ1-1; 8 positions agree with TRBD1. Trimming took 7 bases from V and 1 from J; bases not matched to a gene: 5. The CDR3 length is 14 residues. CDR1 and CDR2 from the germline V gene are LNHDA and SQIVND (reference sequence). The CDR3 reads CASINRGTNTEAFF. CDR3 in DNA: TGTGCCAGTATCAACAGGGGGACGAACACTGAAGCTTTCTTT.

The gene calls are TRBV4-2 and TRBJ1-5; D not resolved. Germline V gene data show CDR1 as LGHNA and CDR2 as YNFKEQ. Trimming cost V 3 bases and J 7 bases, with 22 bases left between them. The CDR3 is made up of 17 amino acids. CDR3 residues: CASSHTQETLVTQPQHF. DNA of the CDR3: TGTGCCAGCAGCCATACCCAAGAGACTCTAGTCACCCAGCCCCAGCATTTT.

The V and J genes are TRBV28 and TRBJ1-3, with D hard to call. The CDR3 length is 14 residues. V lost 3 bases, J lost 1 base, and 7 bases lay in between. Germline V gene sequence: CDR1 MDHEN, CDR2 SYDVKM. CDR3 nucleotide sequence: TGTGCCAGCAGTTTGTCCTTGTCTGGAAACACCATATATTTT. This translates into CASSLSLSGNTIYF. Combining the CDR3 with reference TRBV28 and TRBJ1-3 gives the whole variable domain DVKVTQSSRYLVKRTGEKVFLECVQDMDHENMFWYRQDPGLGLRLIYFSYDVKMKEKGDIPEGYSVSREKKERFSLILESASTNQTSMYLCASSLSLSGNTIYFGEGSWLTVV.